What follows are 15 T cell receptor beta chains derived from one specimen sequenced in a study of early T cells in non-severe SARS-CoV-2 infection. TCRdb called the 5' RACE reads again in MiXCR, with one record for every CDR3 protein. The repertoire holds 50,000 to 55,000 distinct CDR3 sequences, approximately 10% seen once, with under 5% in the top ten. Sample: whole blood. All receptors derive from an adult who was a healthcare worker with PCR-confirmed SARS-CoV-2 infection or an uninfected control (not recorded which).

Ten or more counts support this clonotype. The chain combines TRBV29-1 with TRBJ2-7; 9 bases match TRBD1. This CDR3 has 15 amino acids. The V gene end was trimmed by 4 bases and the J gene end by 3 bases; junction bases not matched to a gene: 10. Per germline, CDR1 SQVTM and CDR2 ANQGSEA. This CDR3 is CSVVLHETGGYEQYF. In nucleotides, the CDR3 is TGCAGCGTTGTGTTACACGAGACAGGGGGCTACGAGCAGTACTTC.

This clonotype was observed at least ten times. V is TRBV7-8 and J is TRBJ2-5, with D possibly being TRBD1 (6 bases). Germline lookup yields CDR1 SGHVS and CDR2 FQNEAQ. Deletions cut 4 bases from V and 4 bases from J, with 16 bases between. The CDR3 contains 15 residues. In DNA form, the CDR3 reads TGTGCCAGCAGCTCAACTCGTCCAGGGGTAGAGACCCAGTACTTC. It translates to CASSSTRPGVETQYF.

This clonotype was picked up a small number of times. V is TRBV7-6 and J is TRBJ2-1; D possibly corresponds to TRBD1 (6 bases). The ends were cut back, 3 bases at V and 3 bases at J, with 12 bases in the middle. The CDR3 has 15 residues. The germline CDR1 and CDR2 sequences are SGHVS and FNYEAQ. The CDR3 DNA is TGTGCCAGCAGCTTGGGGGCCGGATACTACAATGAGCAGTTCTTC. Protein: CASSLGAGYYNEQFF.

There are many counts of this clonotype. The chain has TRBV2 and TRBJ2-4; no clear D gene. Germline lookup yields CDR1 SNHLY and CDR2 FYNNEI. Trimming left V 6 bases short and J 6 bases short, with 9 bases between. CDR3 length: 12 amino acids. For the CDR3, the DNA is TGTGCCAGCAGGGACGACGGAAACATTCAGTACTTC. The encoded protein is CASRDDGNIQYF.

This CDR3 is CASSRGWSRLTGELFF. The DNA for the CDR3 is TGTGCCAGCAGCCGAGGCTGGAGTCGCCTCACCGGGGAGCTGTTTTTT. This chain links TRBV5-6 with TRBJ2-2; D is unclear. CDR3 length: 16 residues. Trimming stripped 4 bases from V and 4 bases from J, with 17 bases between. The germline V gene encodes CDR1 SGHDT and CDR2 YYEEEE.

This clonotype was found many times. The genes are TRBV7-2 and TRBJ2-4; 9 nucleotides match TRBD1. CDR3 length equals 14 residues. Germline V lookup: CDR1 SGHTA, CDR2 FQGNSA. Unmatched junction bases numbered 4, after V lost 5 bases and J lost 5 bases. This CDR3 reads CASSVDRGENIQYF. Here the CDR3 DNA reads TGTGCCAGCAGCGTGGACAGGGGCGAAAACATTCAGTACTTC.

This rearrangement joins TRBV2 to TRBJ2-1, with a possible D match to TRBD1 (7 bases). The CDR3 extends over 14 amino acids. The germline CDR1 and CDR2 sequences are SNHLY and FYNNEI. V was clipped by 7 bases and J by 7 bases, with 17 bases between them. The CDR3 DNA reads TGTGCCAGCATATATATGGCAGGGGGGAATGAGCAGTTCTTC. Its translation: CASIYMAGGNEQFF.

This clonotype was seen at least ten times. The chain carries TRBV6-5 and TRBJ2-7; D could derive from TRBD1 or TRBD2 (6 bases each). Looked up from germline, CDR1 is MNHEY and CDR2 is SVGAGI. The CDR3 extends over 14 amino acids. V lost 0 bases, J lost 3 bases, and 9 bases lay in between. The CDR3: CASSYSGGSYEQYF. CDR3 DNA: TGTGCCAGCAGTTACTCAGGGGGGAGCTACGAGCAGTACTTC.

This clonotype was recorded many times. The chain is built from TRBV10-3 and TRBJ1-5; D call uncertain. CDR3 size: 14 residues. The V end was cut by 6 bases, the J end by 3 bases, with 12 bases between. Germline V gene sequence: CDR1 ENHRY, CDR2 SYGVKD. CDR3 coding DNA: TGTGCCATCAGAAAGGACGGCGACAATCAGCCCCAGCATTTT. It yields the protein CAIRKDGDNQPQHF.

The chain uses TRBV7-2 and TRBJ2-7, with TRBD1 matching over 12 bases. The germline V gene encodes CDR1 SGHTA and CDR2 FQGNSA. V was clipped by 5 bases and J by 5 bases; unmatched bases: 13. The CDR3 has 17 residues. CDR3 amino acids: CASSPSWGGQGANEQYF. The CDR3 DNA is TGTGCCAGCAGCCCCTCCTGGGGGGGACAGGGGGCTAACGAGCAGTACTTC.

The rearrangement uses TRBV3-1 and TRBJ1-1, with D perhaps TRBD1 (6 bases). The V end was cut by 3 bases, the J end by 9 bases, with 11 bases between. Germline V gene data show CDR1 as LGHDT and CDR2 as YNNKEL (reference sequence). The CDR3 contains 12 residues. CDR3 in amino acids: CASSQGRGKAFF. The CDR3 DNA sequence: TGTGCCAGCAGCCAGGGCAGGGGTAAAGCTTTCTTT.

This clonotype was observed at least ten times. This sequence joins TRBV20-1 and TRBJ2-4; 8 bases are shared with TRBD2. V trimming: 7 bases; J trimming: 5 bases; junction bases outside the gene matches: 10. CDR3 length: 14 amino acids. The germline gives CDR1 DFQATT, CDR2 SNEGSKA (reference sequence). CDR3 amino acids: CSVPLSGNENIQYF. The CDR3 bases are TGCAGTGTTCCGCTTAGCGGGAATGAAAACATTCAGTACTTC.

This clonotype was counted ten times or more. V usage is TRBV10-2 and J usage is TRBJ2-2; D perhaps matches TRBD2 (6 bases). The V gene lost 2 bases and the J gene lost 4 bases, with 14 bases spanning the gap. Per germline, CDR1 WSHSY and CDR2 SAAADI. This CDR3 contains 16 residues. CDR3 bases: TGCGCCAGCAGTGAGATGCGCGGGGTCAGCACCGGGGAGCTGTTTTTT. Encoded protein: CASSEMRGVSTGELFF.

This clonotype was recorded many times. The CDR3 spells CASSIGQGADSGSYEQYF. Here the CDR3 DNA reads TGTGCCAGTAGTATAGGACAGGGGGCGGATTCTGGCTCCTACGAGCAGTACTTC. The chain has TRBV19 and TRBJ2-7, with TRBD1 identical over 10 bases. The CDR3 spans 18 residues. Germline CDR1 and CDR2: LNHDA and SQIVND (reference sequence). V lost 1 base, J lost 0 bases, and 9 bases stayed unmatched.

The chain recombines TRBV6-2 or TRBV6-3 with TRBJ1-1, with 10 bases aligning to TRBD1. CDR1 is MNHEY and CDR2 is SVGEGT in the germline V gene. V dropped 7 bases and J dropped 1; count of bases not matched to a gene: 6. CDR3 size: 15 residues. CDR3 in DNA: TGTGCCAGCACTACCGGACAGGGGGGGAACACTGAAGCTTTCTTT. It codes for CASTTGQGGNTEAFF.